This entry concerns a single T cell receptor (beta chain). Its antigen is currently unknown. This record comes from a study of cytomegalovirus exposure and HLA in healthy donors. The V segment lost 5 bases and the J segment 6 bases; nucleotides outside the gene matches: 7. The CDR3 loop spans 14 amino acids. Germline V CDR1 and CDR2: MNHEY, SVGAGI. PCR used 60 Vbeta primers and 13 Jbeta primers. Using immunoSEQ multiplex PCR, the repertoire was profiled, and TCRdb retains in-frame clones only, with some absent. The sample yields fewer than 130,000 clones, over 60% seen once. General study findings and limits: In the analysis, some V segments, TRBV6-2 and TRBV6-3 included, were excluded as indistinguishable. Per a later analysis, about 15,000 TCR beta sequences showed association with HLA alleles at 0.05 false discovery rate.

Sequencing was carried out using PBMCs. The TCR was taken from a woman aged 60 to 75 in good health and CMV-seropositive. J is TRBJ1-2 and V is TRBV6-5, with 9 bases lining up with TRBD1. In DNA, the CDR3 is TGTGCCAGCAGTCTAACAGGGGGCTGGCATGGCTACACCTTC. This encodes CASSLTGGWHGYTF.